This T cell receptor (beta chain) was obtained from a study of blood T cells in healthy people across ages. CDR3 size: 14 residues. Germline CDR1 is LNHNV and CDR2 is YYDKDF (reference sequence). V was clipped by 8 bases and J by 5 bases, with 16 bases between them. This clonotype showed up just a few times. The antigen remains unidentified. Points from the study as a whole: Naive T cell percentage strongly correlated with TCR beta diversity.

A second about 6 to 12 cycle PCR used barcoded and J-beta primers. Tagging of each cDNA molecule was performed by a template-switch adaptor with 12 random nucleotides. In TCRdb, the 5' RACE reads were re-called with MiXCR into one record per CDR3 protein. The repertoire holds over 1,500,000 distinct CDR3 sequences, with 49% as singletons. The chain is built from TRBV15 and TRBJ2-1; possibly TRBD2 for D (5 bases). Sequences were obtained from blood. The sequence came from a woman aged 40 to 49 in good health. The CDR3: CATRRGGVDNEQFF. In nucleotides, the CDR3 is TGTGCCACCCGGAGAGGAGGAGTCGACAATGAGCAGTTCTTC.